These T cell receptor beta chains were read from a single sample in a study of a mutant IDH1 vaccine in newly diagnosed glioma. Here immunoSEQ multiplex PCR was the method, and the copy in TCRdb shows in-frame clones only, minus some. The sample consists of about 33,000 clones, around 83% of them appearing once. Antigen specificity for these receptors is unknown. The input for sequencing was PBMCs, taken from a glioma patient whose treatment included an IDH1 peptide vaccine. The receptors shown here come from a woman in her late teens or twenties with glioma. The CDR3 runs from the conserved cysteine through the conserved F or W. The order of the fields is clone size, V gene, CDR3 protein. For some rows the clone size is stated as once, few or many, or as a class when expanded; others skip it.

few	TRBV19	CASSIYSRGIVSNQPQHF
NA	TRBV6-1	CASRGLVVKSNEQFF
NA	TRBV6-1	CASSHRQEEYGYTF
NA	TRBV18	CASSKQGAINEKLFF
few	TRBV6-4	CASSLQGNSNQPQHF
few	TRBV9	CASSVGTGTEAFF
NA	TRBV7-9	CASSMDSQAGVRNQPQHF
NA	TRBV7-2	CASSLDRERVSYEQYF
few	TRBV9	CASSPDNNEQFF
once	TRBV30	CAWNVLGGYEQYF
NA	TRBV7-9	CASSPGTSETQYF
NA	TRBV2	CASSVRTGGDNEQFF
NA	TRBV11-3	CASRDRPGLEDGYTF
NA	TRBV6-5	CASIRQGNTGELFF
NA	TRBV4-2	CASSQDMGTGGTGELFF